This T cell receptor beta chain was captured by sequencing in a study of OX40 agonist ivuxolimab in advanced cancers. The study in broad terms: Ivuxolimab was a fully human IgG2 agonistic monoclonal antibody targeting the costimulatory receptor OX40 (CD134). Intravenous ivuxolimab was administered to patients every 2 weeks at six dose levels: 0.01, 0.1, 0.3, 1.5, 3 and 10 mg/kg. Partial responses occurred in three dose-escalation patients: two with cutaneous melanoma and one with hepatocellular carcinoma. The monotherapy dose-escalation portion (N ≈ 56 patients) of the phase I ivuxolimab trial is reported in the paper. Prior anti-PD-1, anti-PD-L1 or anti-CTLA-4 therapy was permitted, and 30% to 45% of dose-escalation patients had received checkpoint inhibitors. In the dose-escalation cohort, 75% to 90% of patients were male, and the mean age was around 60 years with a range of about 20 to 80. The point of sequencing TCRbeta in the periphery was to test whether ivuxolimab changed TCR sequence diversity and drove clonal T-cell expansion. Among the roughly 50 dose-escalation patients, approximately 20 had hepatocellular carcinoma, roughly 15 melanoma, 9 renal cell carcinoma and 9 head and neck cancer.

The trial excluded patients who had a history of autoimmune disease or were on systemic immunosuppression. Peripheral blood for TCR sequencing was collected from all dose cohorts at baseline, on cycle 4 day 1, and on cycle 7 day 1. Samples were obtained from an open-label, multicenter, first-in-human phase I dose-escalation trial of ivuxolimab. Adults with locally advanced or metastatic head and neck squamous cell, hepatocellular, melanoma or renal cell carcinoma were enrolled in the trial. Before TCR sequencing, CD4+ T cells and CD8+ T cells from peripheral blood were sorted into separate populations. What the study reported, not specific to this receptor: Which antigens the clonally expanded peripheral T cells were specific for was not determined. Partial responders in the 0.1-3.0 mg/kg groups had among the lowest normalized peripheral clonal expansion, especially among CD8+ T cells. After ivuxolimab, more expanded clones were found on average in CD8+ T cells than in CD4+ T cells. Clonal expansion of both CD4+ and CD8+ blood T cells was observed from baseline to week 6 at doses 0.1 to 3.0 mg/kg. Low levels of normalized T-cell clonal expansion were also seen in some patients who did not respond.

Remarks on this clone: This clone's antigen is unknown. Base qualities were left out, and no much larger clone turns up one base away.

V was cut back by 4 bases and J by 7 bases, leaving a gap of 13 bases between them. Based on the germline V gene, the CDR1 and CDR2 sequences are MNHEY and SVGAGI. There are 14 amino acids in the CDR3, from cysteine to phenylalanine inclusive. Only CDR3 DNA is held: 42 bases, read in frame from base 1. Genomic DNA was extracted from sorted cells for sequencing of the TCRbeta CDR3 region. The immunoSEQ Assay was used for sequencing of TCRbeta CDR3 regions. The source is immuneACCESS, and TCRdb retained only in-frame sequences with V and J called. Part of the clones is not carried over; for the studies checked, unresolved V genes explain less than half of this, and the remainder is unexplained. For this sample there are just under 95,000 clones; more than 75% appear just once. Clones ranked in the top ten supply about 0.3% of the sample.

The TCR comes from an adult with an advanced solid tumor such as melanoma, head and neck, liver or kidney cancer. This specimen consisted of CD4+ or CD8+ T cells sorted from blood, obtained in a trial of the OX40 agonist ivuxolimab. Recombination joined TRBV6-5 with TRBJ1-4; no D segment can be confidently identified. The nucleotide sequence reads as follows: TGTGCCAGCAGTTCGTCCTCTACGGGTGAAAAACTGTTTTTT. It translates as CASSSSSTGEKLFF.